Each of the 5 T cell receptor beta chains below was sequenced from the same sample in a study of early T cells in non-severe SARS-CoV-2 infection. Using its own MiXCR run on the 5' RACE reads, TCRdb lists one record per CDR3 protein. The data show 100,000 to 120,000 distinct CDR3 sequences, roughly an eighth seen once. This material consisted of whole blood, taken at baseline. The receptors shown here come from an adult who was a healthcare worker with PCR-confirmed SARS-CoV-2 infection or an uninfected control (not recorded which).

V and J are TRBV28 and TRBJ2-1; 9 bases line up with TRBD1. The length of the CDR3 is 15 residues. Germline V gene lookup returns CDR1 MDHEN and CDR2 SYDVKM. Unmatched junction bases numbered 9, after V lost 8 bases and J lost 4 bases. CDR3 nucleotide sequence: TGTGCCAGCGTCGTCGGACAGGGGCTGTACAATGAGCAGTTCTTC. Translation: CASVVGQGLYNEQFF. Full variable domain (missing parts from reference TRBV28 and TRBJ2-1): DVKVTQSSRYLVKRTGEKVFLECVQDMDHENMFWYRQDPGLGLRLIYFSYDVKMKEKGDIPEGYSVSREKKERFSLILESASTNQTSMYLCASVVGQGLYNEQFFGPGTRLTVL.

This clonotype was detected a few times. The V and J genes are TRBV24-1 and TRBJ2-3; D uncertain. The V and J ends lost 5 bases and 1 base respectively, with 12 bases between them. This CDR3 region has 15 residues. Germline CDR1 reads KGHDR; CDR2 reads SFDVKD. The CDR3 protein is CATSASAERTDTQYF. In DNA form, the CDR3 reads TGTGCCACCAGTGCTTCGGCAGAACGCACAGATACGCAGTATTTT.

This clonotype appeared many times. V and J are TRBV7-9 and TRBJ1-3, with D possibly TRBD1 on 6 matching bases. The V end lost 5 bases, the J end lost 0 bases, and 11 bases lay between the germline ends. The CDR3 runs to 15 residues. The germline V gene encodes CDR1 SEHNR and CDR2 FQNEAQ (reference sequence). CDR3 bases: TGTGCCAGCAGCCCAGGGGACCACTCTGGAAACACCATATATTTT. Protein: CASSPGDHSGNTIYF.

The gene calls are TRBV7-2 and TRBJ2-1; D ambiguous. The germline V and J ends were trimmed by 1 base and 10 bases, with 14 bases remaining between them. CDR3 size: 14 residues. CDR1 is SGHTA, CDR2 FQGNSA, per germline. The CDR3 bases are TGTGCCAGCAGCTTAGAGTCCCGATTGGGCGAGCAGTTCTTC. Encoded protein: CASSLESRLGEQFF.

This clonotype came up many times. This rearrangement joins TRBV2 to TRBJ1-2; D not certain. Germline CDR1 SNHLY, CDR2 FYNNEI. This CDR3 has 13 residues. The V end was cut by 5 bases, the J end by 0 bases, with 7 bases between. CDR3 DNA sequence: TGTGCCAGCAGTCCAGAAGCTAACTATGGCTACACCTTC. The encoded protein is CASSPEANYGYTF. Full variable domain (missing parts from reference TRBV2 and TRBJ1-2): EPEVTQTPSHQVTQMGQEVILRCVPISNHLYFYWYRQILGQKVEFLVSFYNNEISEKSEIFDDQFSVERPDGSNFTLKIRSTKLEDSAMYFCASSPEANYGYTFGSGTRLTVV.